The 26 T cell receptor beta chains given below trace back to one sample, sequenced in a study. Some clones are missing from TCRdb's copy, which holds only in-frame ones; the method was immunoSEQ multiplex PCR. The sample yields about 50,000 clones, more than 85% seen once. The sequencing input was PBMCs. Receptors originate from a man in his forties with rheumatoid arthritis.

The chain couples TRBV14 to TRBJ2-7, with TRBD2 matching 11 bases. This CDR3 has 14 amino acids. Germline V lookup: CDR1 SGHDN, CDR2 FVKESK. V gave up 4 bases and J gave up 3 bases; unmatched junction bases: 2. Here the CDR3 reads CASSPGLAGYEQYF. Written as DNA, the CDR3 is TGTGCCAGCAGCCCTGGACTAGCGGGCTACGAGCAGTACTTC.

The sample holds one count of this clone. CDR3 residues: CASSSTVPDTQYF. CDR3 nucleotide sequence: TGTGCCAGCAGCAGTACAGTTCCAGATACGCAGTATTTT. V usage is TRBV7-3 and J usage is TRBJ2-3; D unclear. The CDR3 is made up of 13 amino acids. Trimming removed 5 bases at V and 4 bases at J, with 10 bases between. Germline V gene sequence: CDR1 SGHTA, CDR2 FQGTGA.

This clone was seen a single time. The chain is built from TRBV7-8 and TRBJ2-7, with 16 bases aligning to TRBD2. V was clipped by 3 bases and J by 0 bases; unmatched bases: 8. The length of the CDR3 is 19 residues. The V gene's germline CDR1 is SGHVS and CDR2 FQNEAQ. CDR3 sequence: CASSFGTSGGASISYEQYF. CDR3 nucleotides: TGTGCCAGCAGCTTCGGGACTAGCGGGGGGGCTTCCATCTCCTACGAGCAGTACTTC.

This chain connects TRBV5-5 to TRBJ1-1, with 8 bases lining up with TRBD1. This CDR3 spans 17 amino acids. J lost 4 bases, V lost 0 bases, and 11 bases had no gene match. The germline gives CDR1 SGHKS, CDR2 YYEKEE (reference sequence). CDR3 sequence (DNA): TGTGCCAGCAGCTTGGGTCCAGGGGGCCTAACGGGCACTGAAGCTTTCTTT. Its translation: CASSLGPGGLTGTEAFF.

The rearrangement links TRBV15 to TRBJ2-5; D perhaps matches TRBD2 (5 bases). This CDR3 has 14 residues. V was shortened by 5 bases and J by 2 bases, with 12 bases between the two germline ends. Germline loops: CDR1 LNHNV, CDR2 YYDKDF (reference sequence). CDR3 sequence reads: CATSLEGNQETQYF. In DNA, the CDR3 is TGTGCCACCAGCTTAGAGGGTAATCAAGAGACCCAGTACTTC.

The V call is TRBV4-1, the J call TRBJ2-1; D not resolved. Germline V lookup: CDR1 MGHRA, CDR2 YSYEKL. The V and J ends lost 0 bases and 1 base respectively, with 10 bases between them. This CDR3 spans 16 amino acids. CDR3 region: CASSQDGGRSYNEQFF. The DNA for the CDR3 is TGCGCCAGCAGCCAAGATGGTGGTCGATCCTACAATGAGCAGTTCTTC.

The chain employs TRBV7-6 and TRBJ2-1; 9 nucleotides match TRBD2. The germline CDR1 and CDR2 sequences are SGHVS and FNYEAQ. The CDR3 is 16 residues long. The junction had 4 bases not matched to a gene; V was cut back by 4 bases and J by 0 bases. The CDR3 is CASSSLAGASYNEQFF. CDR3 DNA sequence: TGTGCCAGCAGCTCTTTAGCGGGAGCCTCCTACAATGAGCAGTTCTTC.

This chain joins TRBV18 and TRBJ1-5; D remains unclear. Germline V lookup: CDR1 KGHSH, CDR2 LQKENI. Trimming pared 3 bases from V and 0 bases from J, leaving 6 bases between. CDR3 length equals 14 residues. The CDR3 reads CASSPGYSNQPQHF. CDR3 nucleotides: TGTGCCAGCTCACCGGGGTATAGCAATCAGCCCCAGCATTTT. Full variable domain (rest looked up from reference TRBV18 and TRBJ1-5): NAGVMQNPRHLVRRRGQEARLRCSPMKGHSHVYWYRQLPEEGLKFMVYLQKENIIDESGMPKERFSAEFPKEGPSILRIQQVVRGDSAAYFCASSPGYSNQPQHFGDGTRLSIL.

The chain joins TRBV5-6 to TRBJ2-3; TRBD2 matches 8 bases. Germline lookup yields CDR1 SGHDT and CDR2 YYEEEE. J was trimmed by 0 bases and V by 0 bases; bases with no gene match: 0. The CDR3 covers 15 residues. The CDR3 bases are TGTGCCAGCAGCTTGGGCGGGAGGAGCACAGATACGCAGTATTTT. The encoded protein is CASSLGGRSTDTQYF.

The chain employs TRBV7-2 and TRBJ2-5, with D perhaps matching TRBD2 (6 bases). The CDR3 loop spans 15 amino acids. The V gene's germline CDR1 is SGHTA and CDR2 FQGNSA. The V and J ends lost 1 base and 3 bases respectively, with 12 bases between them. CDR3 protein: CASSLEYAGKETQYF. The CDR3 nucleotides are TGTGCCAGCAGCTTAGAGTATGCGGGGAAAGAGACCCAGTACTTC.

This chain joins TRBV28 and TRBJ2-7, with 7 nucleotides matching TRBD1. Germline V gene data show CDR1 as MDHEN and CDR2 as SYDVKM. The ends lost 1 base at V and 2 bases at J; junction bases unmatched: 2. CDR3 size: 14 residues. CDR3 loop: CASSLLGTAYEQYF. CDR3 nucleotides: TGTGCCAGCAGTTTATTAGGGACAGCCTACGAGCAGTACTTC.

CDR3 sequence (DNA): TGTGCCAGCAGCTTAAGTGCGGTAAGCTCCTACGAGCAGTACTTC. Translated: CASSLSAVSSYEQYF. The chain recombines TRBV7-3 with TRBJ2-7; D gene unclear. The length of the CDR3 is 15 residues. CDR1 SGHTA and CDR2 FQGTGA come from the germline V gene. The V end lost 1 base, the J end lost 0 bases, and 10 bases lay between the germline ends. The complete variable domain, with remaining parts taken from reference TRBV7-3 and TRBJ2-7, reads GAGVSQTPSNKVTEKGKYVELRCDPISGHTALYWYRQSLGQGPEFLIYFQGTGAADDSGLPNDRFFAVRPEGSVSTLKIQRTERGDSAVYLCASSLSAVSSYEQYFGPGTRLTVT.

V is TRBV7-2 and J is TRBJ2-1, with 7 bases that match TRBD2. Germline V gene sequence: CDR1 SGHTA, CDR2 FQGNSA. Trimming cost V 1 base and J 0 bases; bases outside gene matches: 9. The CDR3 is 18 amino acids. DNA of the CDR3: TGTGCCAGCAGCTTAGATGGGGCTAGCGGTAGCTCCTACAATGAGCAGTTCTTC. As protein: CASSLDGASGSSYNEQFF.

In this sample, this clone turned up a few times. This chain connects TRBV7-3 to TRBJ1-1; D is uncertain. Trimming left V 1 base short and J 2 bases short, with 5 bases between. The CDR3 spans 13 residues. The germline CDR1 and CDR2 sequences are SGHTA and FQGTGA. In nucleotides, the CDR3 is TGTGCCAGCAGCTTAAGCAGAAACACTGAAGCTTTCTTT. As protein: CASSLSRNTEAFF.

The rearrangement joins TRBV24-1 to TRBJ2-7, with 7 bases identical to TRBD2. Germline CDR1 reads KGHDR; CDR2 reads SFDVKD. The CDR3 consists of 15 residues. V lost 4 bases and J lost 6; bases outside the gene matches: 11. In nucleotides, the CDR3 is TGTGCCACCAGTGACACCAGCGGGATAAAAGGCGAGCAGTACTTC. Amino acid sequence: CATSDTSGIKGEQYF.

The CDR3 protein is CSASWDRGVYEQYF. The CDR3 DNA follows: TGCAGTGCTAGTTGGGACAGGGGCGTTTACGAGCAGTACTTC. The rearrangement links TRBV20-1 to TRBJ2-7; 10 bases fit TRBD1. The CDR3 extends over 14 amino acids. Germline V gene data show CDR1 as DFQATT and CDR2 as SNEGSKA (reference sequence). After removal of 3 bases from V and 4 bases from J, the junction contained 6 bases not matched to a gene.

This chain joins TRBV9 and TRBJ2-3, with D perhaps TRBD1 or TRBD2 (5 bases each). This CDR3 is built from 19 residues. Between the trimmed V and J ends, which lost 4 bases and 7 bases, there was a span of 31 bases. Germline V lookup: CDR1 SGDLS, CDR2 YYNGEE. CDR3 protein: CASSPLPSRGEGSMNTQYF. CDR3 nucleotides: TGTGCCAGCAGCCCCCTCCCTTCCCGGGGCGAAGGCTCCATGAATACGCAGTATTTT.

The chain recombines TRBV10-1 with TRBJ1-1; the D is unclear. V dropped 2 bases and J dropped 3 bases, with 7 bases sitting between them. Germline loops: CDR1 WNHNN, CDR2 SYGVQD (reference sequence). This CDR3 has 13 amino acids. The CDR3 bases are TGCGCCAGCAGTGAGCAGTTGGACACTGAAGCTTTCTTT. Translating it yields CASSEQLDTEAFF.

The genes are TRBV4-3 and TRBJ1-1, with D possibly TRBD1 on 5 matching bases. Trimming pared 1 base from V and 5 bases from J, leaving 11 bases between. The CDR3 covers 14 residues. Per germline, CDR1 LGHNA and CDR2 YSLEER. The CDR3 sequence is CASSQVLGRTEAFF. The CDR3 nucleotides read TGCGCCAGCAGCCAAGTCCTGGGGCGGACTGAAGCTTTCTTT.

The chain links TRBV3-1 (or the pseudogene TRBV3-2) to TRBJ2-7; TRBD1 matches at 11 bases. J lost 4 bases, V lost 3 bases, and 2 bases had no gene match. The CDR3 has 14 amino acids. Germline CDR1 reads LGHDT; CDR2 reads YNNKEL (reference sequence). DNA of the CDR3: TGTGCCAGCAGCCATTGGGACAGGGGGTACGAGCAGTACTTC. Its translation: CASSHWDRGYEQYF.

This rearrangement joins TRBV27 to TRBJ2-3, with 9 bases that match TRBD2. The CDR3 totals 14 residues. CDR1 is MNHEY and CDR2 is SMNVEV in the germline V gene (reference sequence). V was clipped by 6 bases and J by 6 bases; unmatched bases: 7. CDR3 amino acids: CASRNSGRGDTQYF. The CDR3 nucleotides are TGTGCCAGCAGGAATAGCGGGAGAGGGGATACGCAGTATTTT.

CDR3 in DNA: TGCGCCAGCAGCCAGGACCTTAACAGACGAGATGAAAAACTGTTTTTT. Translating gives CASSQDLNRRDEKLFF. The J gene is TRBJ1-4, the V gene TRBV4-3; the D is unclear. CDR1 is LGHNA and CDR2 is YSLEER in the germline V gene. There are 16 residues in the CDR3. V dropped 3 bases and J dropped 6 bases, with 17 bases sitting between them.

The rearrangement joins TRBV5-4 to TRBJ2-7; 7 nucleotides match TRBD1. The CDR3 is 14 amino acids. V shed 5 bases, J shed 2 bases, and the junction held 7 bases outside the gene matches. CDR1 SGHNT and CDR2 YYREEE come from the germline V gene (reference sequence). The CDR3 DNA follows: TGTGCCAGCAGGTCCCGGGACAGACCCTACGAGCAGTACTTC. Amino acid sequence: CASRSRDRPYEQYF.

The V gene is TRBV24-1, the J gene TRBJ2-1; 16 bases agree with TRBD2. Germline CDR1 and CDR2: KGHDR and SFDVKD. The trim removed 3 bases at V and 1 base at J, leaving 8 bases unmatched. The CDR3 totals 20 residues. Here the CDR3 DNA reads TGTGCCACCAGTGATATACCCGGGACTAGCGGGAGGGGGTCCTACAATGAGCAGTTCTTC. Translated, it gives CATSDIPGTSGRGSYNEQFF.

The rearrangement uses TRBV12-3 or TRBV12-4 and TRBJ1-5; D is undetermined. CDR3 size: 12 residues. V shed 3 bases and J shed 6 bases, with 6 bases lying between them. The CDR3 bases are TGTGCCAGCAGTTTCCGGGTTCAGCCCCAGCATTTT. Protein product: CASSFRVQPQHF.

CDR3 nucleotides: TGTGCCAGCAGCTTAACCGTATCCTCTGAAGCTTTCTTT. Protein sequence: CASSLTVSSEAFF. The genes are TRBV7-3 and TRBJ1-1; D not resolved. Germline CDR1 is SGHTA and CDR2 is FQGTGA. The CDR3 totals 13 residues. V lost 0 bases and J 6 bases, leaving 8 bases between the germline ends. The whole variable domain, remainder taken from reference TRBV7-3 and TRBJ1-1, is GAGVSQTPSNKVTEKGKYVELRCDPISGHTALYWYRQSLGQGPEFLIYFQGTGAADDSGLPNDRFFAVRPEGSVSTLKIQRTERGDSAVYLCASSLTVSSEAFFGQGTRLTVV.